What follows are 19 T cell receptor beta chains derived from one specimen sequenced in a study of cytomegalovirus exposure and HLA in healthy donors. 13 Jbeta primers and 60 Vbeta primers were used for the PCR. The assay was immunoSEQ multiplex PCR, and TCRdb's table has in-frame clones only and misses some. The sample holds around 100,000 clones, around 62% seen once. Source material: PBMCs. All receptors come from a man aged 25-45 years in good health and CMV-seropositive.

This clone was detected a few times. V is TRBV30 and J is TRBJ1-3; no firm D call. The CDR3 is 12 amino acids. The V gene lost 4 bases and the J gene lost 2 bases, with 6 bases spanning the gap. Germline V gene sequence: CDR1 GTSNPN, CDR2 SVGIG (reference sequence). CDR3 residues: CAWTGTGNTIYF. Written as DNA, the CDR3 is TGTGCCTGGACCGGGACTGGAAACACCATATATTTT.

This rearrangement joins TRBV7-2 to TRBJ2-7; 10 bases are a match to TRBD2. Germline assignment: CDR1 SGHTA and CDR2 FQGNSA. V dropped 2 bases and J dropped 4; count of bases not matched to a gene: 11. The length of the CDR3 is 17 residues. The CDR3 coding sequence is TGTGCCAGCAGCTTACCCCTAAGGGGACTAGCGCGGTACGAGCAGTACTTC. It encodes CASSLPLRGLARYEQYF.

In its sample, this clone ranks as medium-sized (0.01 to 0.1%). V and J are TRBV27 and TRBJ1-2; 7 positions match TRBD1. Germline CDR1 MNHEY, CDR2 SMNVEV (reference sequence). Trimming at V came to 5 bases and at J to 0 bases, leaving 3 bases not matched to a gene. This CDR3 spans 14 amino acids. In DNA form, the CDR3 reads TGTGCCAGCAGTGTACAGGGGCCTAACTATGGCTACACCTTC. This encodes CASSVQGPNYGYTF.

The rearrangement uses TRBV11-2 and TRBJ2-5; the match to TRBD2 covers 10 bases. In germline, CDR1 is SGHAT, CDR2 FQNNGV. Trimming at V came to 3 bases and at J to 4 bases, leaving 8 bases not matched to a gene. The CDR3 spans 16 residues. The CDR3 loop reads CASSFGAGGRGETQYF. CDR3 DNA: TGTGCCAGCAGCTTCGGAGCGGGGGGGCGAGGAGAGACCCAGTACTTC.

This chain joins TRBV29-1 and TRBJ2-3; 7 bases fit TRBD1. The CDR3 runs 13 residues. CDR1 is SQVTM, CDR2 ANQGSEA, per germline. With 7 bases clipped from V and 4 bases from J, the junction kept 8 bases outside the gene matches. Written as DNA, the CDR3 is TGCAGCGGCACAACAGGGGTGGCAGATACGCAGTATTTT. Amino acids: CSGTTGVADTQYF.

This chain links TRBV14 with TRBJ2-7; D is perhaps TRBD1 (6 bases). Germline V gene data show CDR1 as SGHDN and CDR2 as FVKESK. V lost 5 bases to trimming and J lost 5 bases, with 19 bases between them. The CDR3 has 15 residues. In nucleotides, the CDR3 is TGTGCCAGCAGCAGCCAAGAGGTAACAGGGCACGAGCAGTACTTC. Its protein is CASSSQEVTGHEQYF.

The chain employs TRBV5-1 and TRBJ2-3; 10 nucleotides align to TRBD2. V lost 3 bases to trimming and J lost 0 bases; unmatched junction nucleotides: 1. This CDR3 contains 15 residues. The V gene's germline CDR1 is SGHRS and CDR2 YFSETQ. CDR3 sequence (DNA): TGCGCCAGCAGCTCGGGACTAGCGAGCACAGATACGCAGTATTTT. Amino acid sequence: CASSSGLASTDTQYF.

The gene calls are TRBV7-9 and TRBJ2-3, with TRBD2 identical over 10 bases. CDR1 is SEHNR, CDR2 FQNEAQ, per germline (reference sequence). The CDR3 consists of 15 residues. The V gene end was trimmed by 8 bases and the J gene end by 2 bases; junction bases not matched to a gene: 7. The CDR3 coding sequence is TGTGCCAGCGAGTTTAGCGGGGGGTACACAGATACGCAGTATTTT. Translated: CASEFSGGYTDTQYF.

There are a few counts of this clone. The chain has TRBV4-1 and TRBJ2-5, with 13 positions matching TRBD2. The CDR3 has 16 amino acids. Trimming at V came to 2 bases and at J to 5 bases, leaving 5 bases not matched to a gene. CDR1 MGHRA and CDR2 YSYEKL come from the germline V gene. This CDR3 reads CASSQQTSGGLETQYF. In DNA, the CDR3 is TGCGCCAGCAGCCAACAGACTAGCGGGGGGTTGGAGACCCAGTACTTC.

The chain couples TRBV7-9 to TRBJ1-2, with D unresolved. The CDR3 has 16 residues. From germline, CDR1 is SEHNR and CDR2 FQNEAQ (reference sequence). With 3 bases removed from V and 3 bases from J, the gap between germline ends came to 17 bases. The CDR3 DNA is TGTGCCAGCAGCTTCCCCCTGCAGGTCAGAGACTATGGCTACACCTTC. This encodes CASSFPLQVRDYGYTF.

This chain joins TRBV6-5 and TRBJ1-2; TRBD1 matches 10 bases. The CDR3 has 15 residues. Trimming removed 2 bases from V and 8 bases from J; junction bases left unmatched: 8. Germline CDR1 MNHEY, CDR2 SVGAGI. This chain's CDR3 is CASSYTGTGAIGYTF. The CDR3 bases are TGTGCCAGCAGTTACACCGGGACAGGGGCAATAGGCTACACCTTC.

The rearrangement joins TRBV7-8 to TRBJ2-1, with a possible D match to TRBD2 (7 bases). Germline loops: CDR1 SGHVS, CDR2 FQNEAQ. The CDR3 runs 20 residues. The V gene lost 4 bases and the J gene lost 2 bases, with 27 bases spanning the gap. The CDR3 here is CASSSPKGGVPMVPYNEQFF. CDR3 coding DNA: TGTGCCAGCAGCTCCCCCAAGGGGGGGGTGCCAATGGTCCCCTACAATGAGCAGTTCTTC.

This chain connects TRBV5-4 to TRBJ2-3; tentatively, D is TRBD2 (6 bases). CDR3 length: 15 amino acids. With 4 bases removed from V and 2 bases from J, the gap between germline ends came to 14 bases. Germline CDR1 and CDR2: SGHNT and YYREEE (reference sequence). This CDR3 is CASSPTSTTTDTQYF. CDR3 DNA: TGTGCCAGCAGCCCCACTAGCACCACCACAGATACGCAGTATTTT.

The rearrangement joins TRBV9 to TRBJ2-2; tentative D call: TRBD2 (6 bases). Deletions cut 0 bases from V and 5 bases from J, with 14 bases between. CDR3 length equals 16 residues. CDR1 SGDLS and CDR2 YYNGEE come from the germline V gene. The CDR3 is CASSVADHGGTGELFF. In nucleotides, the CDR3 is TGTGCCAGCAGCGTAGCCGACCATGGGGGGACCGGGGAGCTGTTTTTT.

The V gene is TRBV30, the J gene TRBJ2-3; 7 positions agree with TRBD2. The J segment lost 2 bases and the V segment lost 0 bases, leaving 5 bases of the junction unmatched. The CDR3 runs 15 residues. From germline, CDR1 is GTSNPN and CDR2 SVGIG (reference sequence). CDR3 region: CAWSVGLEDTDTQYF. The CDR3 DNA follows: TGTGCCTGGAGTGTAGGACTAGAAGACACAGATACGCAGTATTTT.

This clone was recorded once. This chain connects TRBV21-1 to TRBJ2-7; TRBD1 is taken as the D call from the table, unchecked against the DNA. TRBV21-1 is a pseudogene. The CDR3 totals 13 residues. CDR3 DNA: TGTGCCAGCAGGCAGACAGGAGTCAACGAGCAGTACTTC. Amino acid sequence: CASRQTGVNEQYF.

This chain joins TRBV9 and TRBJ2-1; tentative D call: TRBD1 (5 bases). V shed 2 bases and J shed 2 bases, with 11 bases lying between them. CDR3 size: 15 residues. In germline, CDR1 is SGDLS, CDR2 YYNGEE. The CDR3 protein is CASSVSTVTYNEQFF. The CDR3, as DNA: TGTGCCAGCAGCGTTTCGACAGTTACCTACAATGAGCAGTTCTTC.

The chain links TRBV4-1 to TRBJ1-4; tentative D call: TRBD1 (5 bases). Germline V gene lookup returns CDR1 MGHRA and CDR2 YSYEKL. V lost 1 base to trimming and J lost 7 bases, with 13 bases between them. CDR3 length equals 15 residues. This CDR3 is CASSQVGGAGEKLFF. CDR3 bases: TGCGCCAGCAGCCAAGTAGGCGGGGCGGGTGAAAAACTGTTTTTT.

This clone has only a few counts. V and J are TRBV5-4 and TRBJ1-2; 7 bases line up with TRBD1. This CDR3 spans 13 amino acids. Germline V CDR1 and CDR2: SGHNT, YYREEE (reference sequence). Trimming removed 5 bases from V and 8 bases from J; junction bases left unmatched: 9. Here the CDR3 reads CASRKEGASGYTF. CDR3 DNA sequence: TGTGCCAGCAGAAAGGAGGGGGCGAGCGGCTACACCTTC.